This section outlines one T cell receptor (beta chain) sequence together with its context. This record belongs to a study of blood T cell repertoires in COVID-19. Study as a whole: The origin of the acute and convalescent COVID-19 samples was the United States, Italy and Spain. Sample material is recorded as cDNA or gDNA derived from T cells, B-cell-depleted T cells, or PBMCs.

Original methodology: From reference gene primer amplification, estimates of nucleated cell counts were derived. The assay was immunoSEQ multiplex PCR, and TCRdb's table has in-frame clones only and misses some. The D gene and trimming were derived from the DNA, and the V and J assignments and clone size from that table. Counted here are roughly 150,000 clones, approximately 85% occurring once; the ten biggest clones make up about 4.3%. This CDR3 is 13 amino acids long. Deletions cut 8 bases from V and 3 bases from J, with 13 bases between. Germline lookup yields CDR1 MGHDK and CDR2 SYGVNS. V gene TRBV25-1 combines with J gene TRBJ2-5, with D possibly matching TRBD2 (5 bases). Material: peripheral blood. This receptor was taken from a woman over 75 with acute or convalescent COVID-19. The CDR3 DNA reads as TGTGCCAGCGCCCCCGGGGAAGAAGAGACCCAGTACTTC. The encoded protein is CASAPGEEETQYF.